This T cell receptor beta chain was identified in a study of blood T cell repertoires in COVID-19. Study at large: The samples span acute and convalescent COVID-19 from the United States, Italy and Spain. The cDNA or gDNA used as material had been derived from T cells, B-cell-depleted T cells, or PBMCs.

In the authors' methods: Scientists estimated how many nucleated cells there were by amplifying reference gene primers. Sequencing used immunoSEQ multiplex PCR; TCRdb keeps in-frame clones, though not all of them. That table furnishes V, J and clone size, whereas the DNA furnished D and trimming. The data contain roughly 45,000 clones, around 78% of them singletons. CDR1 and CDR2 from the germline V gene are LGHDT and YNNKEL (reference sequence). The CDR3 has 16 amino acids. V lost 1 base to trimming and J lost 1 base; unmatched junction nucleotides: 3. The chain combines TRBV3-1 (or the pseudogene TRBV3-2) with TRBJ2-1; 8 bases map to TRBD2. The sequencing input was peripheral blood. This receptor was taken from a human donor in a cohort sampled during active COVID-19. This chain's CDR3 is CASSQVPGGSYNEQFF. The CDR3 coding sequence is TGTGCCAGCAGCCAAGTTCCGGGGGGGTCCTACAATGAGCAGTTCTTC.